The clone carrying this T cell receptor (beta chain) is large within its sample. The CDR3 is 16 residues long. V dropped 5 bases and J dropped 0 bases, with 16 bases sitting between them. In germline, CDR1 is SGHAT, CDR2 FQNNGV. Only in-frame clones appear in the TCRdb table, and some are missing; sequencing was by immunoSEQ multiplex PCR. The sample contains about 24,000 clones, 72% of which appear only once. These data come from a study of PD-1 blockade in classical Hodgkin lymphoma. Sample time point: cycle 4 day 1 (C4D1), after five to seven weeks of nivolumab. Every patient relapsed after autologous stem cell transplantation, and brentuximab vedotin exposure varied. Complete response, partial response or progressive disease were the best responses.

The rearrangement joins TRBV11-2 to TRBJ1-1, with no clear D. This TCR came from a human donor with classical Hodgkin lymphoma. Sequences were derived from peripheral blood mononuclear cells (PBMCs), sampled before the fourth cycle of nivolumab. CDR3 loop: CASSEPDGDMNTEAFF. Here the CDR3 DNA reads TGTGCCAGCAGCGAGCCAGATGGCGACATGAACACTGAAGCTTTCTTT.